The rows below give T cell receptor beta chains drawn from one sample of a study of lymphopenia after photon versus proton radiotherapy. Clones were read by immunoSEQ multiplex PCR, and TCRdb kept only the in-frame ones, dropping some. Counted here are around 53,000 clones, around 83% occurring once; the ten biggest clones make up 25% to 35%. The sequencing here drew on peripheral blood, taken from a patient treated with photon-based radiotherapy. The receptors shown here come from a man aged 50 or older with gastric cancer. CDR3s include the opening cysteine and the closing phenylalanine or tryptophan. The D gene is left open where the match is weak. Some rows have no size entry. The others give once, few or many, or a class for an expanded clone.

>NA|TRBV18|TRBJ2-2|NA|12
CASSPGTGELFF
TGTGCCAGCTCACCAGGCACCGGGGAGCTGTTTTTT
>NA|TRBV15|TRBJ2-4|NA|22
CATTTNLVVRQEGVWAKNIQYF
TGTGCCACCACTACGAATCTCGTAGTGAGACAGGAGGGAGTCTGGGCCAAAAACATTCAGTACTTC
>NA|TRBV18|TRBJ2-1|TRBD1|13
CASSAGTGNEQFF
TGTGCCAGCTCAGCCGGGACAGGCAATGAGCAGTTCTTC
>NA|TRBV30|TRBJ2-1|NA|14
CAWSVGLARGEQFF
TGTGCCTGGAGTGTAGGGCTAGCGAGAGGTGAGCAGTTCTTC
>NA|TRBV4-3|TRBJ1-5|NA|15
CASSQDSRSNQPQHF
TGCGCCAGCAGCCAAGACTCCCGTAGCAATCAGCCCCAGCATTTT
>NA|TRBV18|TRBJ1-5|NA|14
CASSPRREGQPQHF
TGTGCCAGCTCACCAAGGAGGGAAGGACAGCCCCAGCATTTT
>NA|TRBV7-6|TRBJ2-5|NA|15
CASSLAGGPEGTQYF
TGTGCCAGCAGCTTAGCTGGGGGACCAGAGGGGACCCAGTACTTC
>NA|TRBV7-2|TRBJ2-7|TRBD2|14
CASSLVSGFYEQYF
TGTGCCAGCAGCTTAGTTAGCGGGTTCTACGAGCAGTACTTC
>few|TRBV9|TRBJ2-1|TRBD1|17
CASSVGGGTGGYNEQFF
TGTGCCAGCAGCGTCGGTGGGGGGACAGGGGGATACAATGAGCAGTTCTTC
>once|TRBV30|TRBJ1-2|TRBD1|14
CAWTTGGGYYGYTF
TGTGCCTGGACCACAGGGGGCGGGTACTATGGCTACACCTTC
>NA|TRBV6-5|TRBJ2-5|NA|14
CASSYNGGMETQYF
TGTGCCAGCAGTTATAATGGAGGGATGGAGACCCAGTACTTC
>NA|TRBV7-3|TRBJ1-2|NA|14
CASSLPMKGYGYTF
TGTGCCAGCAGCCTACCTATGAAGGGCTATGGCTACACCTTC
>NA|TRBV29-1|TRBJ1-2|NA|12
CSVGGGSYGYTF
TGCAGCGTTGGGGGGGGTTCTTATGGCTACACCTTC
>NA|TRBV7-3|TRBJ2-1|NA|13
CASSLDSYNEQFF
TGTGCCAGCAGCTTAGATTCTTACAATGAGCAGTTCTTC
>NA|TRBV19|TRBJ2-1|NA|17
CASSIQGLRQVGNEQFF
TGTGCCAGTAGTATCCAGGGACTTCGGCAAGTGGGAAATGAGCAGTTCTTC
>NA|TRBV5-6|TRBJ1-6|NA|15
CASSLEPRGGSPLHF
TGTGCCAGCAGCTTGGAACCTAGGGGGGGTTCACCCCTCCACTTT
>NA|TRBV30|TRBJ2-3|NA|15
CAWSVMGHSMDTQYF
TGTGCCTGGAGTGTAATGGGCCACTCGATGGATACGCAGTATTTT
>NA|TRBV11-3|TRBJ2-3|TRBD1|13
CASSPPGQGSQYF
TGTGCCAGCAGCCCCCCGGGACAGGGGTCGCAGTATTTT
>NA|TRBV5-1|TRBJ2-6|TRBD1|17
CASSLDRPGGGANVLTF
TGCGCCAGCAGCTTGGACCGTCCAGGGGGTGGGGCCAACGTCCTGACTTTC
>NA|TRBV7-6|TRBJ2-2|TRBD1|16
CASSPNRGQGTGELFF
TGTGCCAGCAGTCCGAACAGGGGGCAGGGCACCGGGGAGCTGTTTTTT
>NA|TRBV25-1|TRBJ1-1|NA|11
CASRDRDTAFF
TGTGCCAGCAGGGACCGGGACACCGCTTTCTTT
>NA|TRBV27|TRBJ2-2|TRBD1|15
CASSAWTGGSGELFF
TGTGCCAGCAGTGCATGGACAGGGGGCTCCGGGGAGCTGTTTTTT
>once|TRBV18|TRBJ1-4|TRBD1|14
CASSQQGADEKLFF
TGTGCCAGCTCACAACAGGGGGCTGATGAAAAACTGTTTTTT
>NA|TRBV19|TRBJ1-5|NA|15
CASSIGTTYNQPQHF
TGTGCCAGTAGTATTGGGACTACATACAATCAGCCCCAGCATTTT
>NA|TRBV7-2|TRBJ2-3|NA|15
CASSSQRSRTDTQYF
TGTGCCAGCAGCTCTCAGCGATCACGCACAGATACGCAGTATTTT
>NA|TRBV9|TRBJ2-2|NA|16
CASSVGGRVNTGELFF
TGTGCCAGCAGCGTAGGAGGGAGAGTGAACACCGGGGAGCTGTTTTTT
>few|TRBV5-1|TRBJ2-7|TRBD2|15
CASSLFSGSSYEQYF
TGCGCCAGCAGCTTGTTCAGCGGGAGTTCCTACGAGCAGTACTTC
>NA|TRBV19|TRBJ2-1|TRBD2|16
CASSLPGVAGRAEQFF
TGTGCCAGTAGTTTACCCGGAGTAGCGGGAAGGGCTGAGCAGTTCTTC
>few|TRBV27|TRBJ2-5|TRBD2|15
CASSLGGRTQETQYF
TGTGCCAGCAGTTTGGGCGGGAGAACACAAGAGACCCAGTACTTC
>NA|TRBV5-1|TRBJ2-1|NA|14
CASSLRLGHNEQFF
TGCGCCAGCAGCTTGCGTTTGGGCCACAATGAGCAGTTCTTC
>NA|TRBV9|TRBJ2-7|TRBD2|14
CASSVLADRYEQYF
TGTGCCAGCAGCGTTCTAGCGGACCGCTACGAGCAGTACTTC
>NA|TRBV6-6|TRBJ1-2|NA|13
CASSYLGHYGYTF
TGTGCCAGCAGTTACTTGGGCCACTATGGCTACACCTTC
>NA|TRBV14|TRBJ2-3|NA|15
CASSQDGGVGDTQYF
TGTGCCAGCAGCCAAGACGGGGGAGTGGGAGATACGCAGTATTTT
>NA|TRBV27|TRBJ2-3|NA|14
CASSFLGKTDTQYF
TGTGCCAGCAGTTTTTTGGGAAAAACAGATACGCAGTATTTT
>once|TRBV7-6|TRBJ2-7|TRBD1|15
CASSRTGTGVYEQYF
TGTGCCAGCAGCAGAACCGGGACAGGGGTGTACGAGCAGTACTTC
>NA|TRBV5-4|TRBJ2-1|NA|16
CASSPGAEKAYNEQFF
TGTGCCAGCAGCCCGGGGGCAGAAAAAGCTTACAATGAGCAGTTCTTC
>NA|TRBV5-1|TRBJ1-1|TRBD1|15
CASSLGTGKRTEAFF
TGCGCCAGCAGCTTGGGGACAGGGAAGAGAACTGAAGCTTTCTTT
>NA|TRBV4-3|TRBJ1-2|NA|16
CASSQVVGRVARGYTF
TGCGCCAGCAGCCAAGTCGTCGGCCGCGTGGCCCGGGGCTACACCTTC
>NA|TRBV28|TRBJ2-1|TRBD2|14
CASSGLAGPNEQFF
TGTGCCAGCAGCGGACTAGCGGGGCCCAATGAGCAGTTCTTC
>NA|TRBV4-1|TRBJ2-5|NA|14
CASSPVGDQETQYF
TGCGCCAGCAGCCCGGTTGGGGATCAAGAGACCCAGTACTTC
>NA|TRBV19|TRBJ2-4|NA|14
CASSIGASLDIQYF
TGTGCCAGTAGTATAGGGGCCTCGTTGGACATTCAGTACTTC
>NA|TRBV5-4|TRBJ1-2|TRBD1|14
CASSTGQTNYGYTF
TGTGCCAGCAGCACGGGACAGACCAACTATGGCTACACCTTC
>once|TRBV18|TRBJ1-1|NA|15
CASLDGASWDTEAFF
TGTGCCAGCCTGGACGGGGCCTCTTGGGACACTGAAGCTTTCTTT
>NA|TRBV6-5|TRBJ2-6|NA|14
CASSYGSGANVLTF
TGTGCCAGCAGTTATGGCTCTGGGGCCAACGTCCTGACTTTC
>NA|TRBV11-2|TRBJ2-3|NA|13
CASSIEVASSLDF
TGTGCCAGCAGCATCGAGGTGGCTAGCTCCTTAGATTTT
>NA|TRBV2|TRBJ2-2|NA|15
CASQTGLTNTGELFF
TGTGCCAGTCAGACCGGACTAACAAACACCGGGGAGCTGTTTTTT
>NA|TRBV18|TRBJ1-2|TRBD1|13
CASSSDRDYGYTF
TGTGCCAGCTCATCAGACAGGGACTATGGCTACACCTTC
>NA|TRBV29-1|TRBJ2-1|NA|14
CSVESPHSYNEQFF
TGCAGCGTTGAAAGCCCCCACTCCTACAATGAGCAGTTCTTC
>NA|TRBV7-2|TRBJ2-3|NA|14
CASSLAGPTDTQYF
TGTGCCAGCAGCTTAGCGGGACCCACAGATACGCAGTATTTT